Below, 6 T cell receptor beta chains from the same sample are listed, as sequenced in a study of cytomegalovirus exposure and HLA in healthy donors listed by TCRdb under 2017. The library relied on the immunoSEQ multiplex PCR assay. For the multiplex PCR, a mixture combining 60 forward primers for TCR Vbeta segments and 13 reverse primers for TCR Jbeta segments was used. Held by TCRdb, this immuneACCESS table contains in-frame sequences only and omits some clones. Under half of the omission traces to an unresolved V gene where checked; the cause of the rest is unknown. The sample table holds around 120,000 clones, of which about three quarters were seen once. The top ten clonotypes cover roughly 3.2% of the sample. The sample was PBMCs. Source of these receptors: a man younger than 45 in good health and CMV-seronegative.

V gene TRBV7-9 combines with J gene TRBJ2-1, with TRBD2 matching over 7 bases. The V and J ends lost 2 bases and 8 bases, in that order; junction bases with no gene match: 6. CDR1 and CDR2 (germline): SEHNR, FQNEAQ (reference sequence). The CDR3 has 14 amino acids. CDR3 residues: CASSLLSGWDEQFF. The CDR3, as DNA: TGTGCCAGCAGCTTACTTAGCGGGTGGGATGAGCAGTTCTTC.

This clone came up a few times. The chain carries TRBV29-1 and TRBJ1-1, with no clear D. Trimming stripped 7 bases from V and 3 bases from J, with 6 bases between. Germline CDR1 SQVTM, CDR2 ANQGSEA. CDR3 size: 10 residues. The CDR3 loop reads CSGTDTEAFF. The CDR3 DNA reads as TGCAGCGGAACAGACACTGAAGCTTTCTTT.

The chain combines TRBV6-4 with TRBJ1-5; 9 positions match TRBD1. Germline CDR1 reads MRHNA; CDR2 reads SNTAGT. This CDR3 is built from 16 residues. The junction had 14 bases not matched to a gene; V was cut back by 10 bases and J by 4 bases. CDR3 amino acids: CANPGQGTIWNQPQHF. As DNA, the CDR3 is TGTGCCAACCCGGGACAGGGTACGATTTGGAATCAGCCCCAGCATTTT.

V gene TRBV28 combines with J gene TRBJ1-1, with a possible D match to TRBD1 (5 bases). The ends were cut back, 5 bases at V and 4 bases at J, with 17 bases in the middle. CDR1 is MDHEN and CDR2 is SYDVKM in the germline V gene. The length of the CDR3 is 15 residues. CDR3 in DNA: TGTGCCAGCAGTCCAGGCTGGGCGGGGGGCACTGAAGCTTTCTTT. Protein: CASSPGWAGGTEAFF. The variable domain in full, with the rest retrieved from reference TRBV28 and TRBJ1-1, is DVKVTQSSRYLVKRTGEKVFLECVQDMDHENMFWYRQDPGLGLRLIYFSYDVKMKEKGDIPEGYSVSREKKERFSLILESASTNQTSMYLCASSPGWAGGTEAFFGQGTRLTVV.

The chain is built from TRBV30 and TRBJ2-6; D is unclear. Trimming left V 1 base short and J 0 bases short, with 7 bases between. The CDR3 consists of 15 residues. Germline V CDR1 and CDR2: GTSNPN, SVGIG (reference sequence). The CDR3 DNA follows: TGTGCCTGGAGTGACAGTTTCTCTGGGGCCAACGTCCTGACTTTC. Translating it yields CAWSDSFSGANVLTF.

V is TRBV4-3 and J is TRBJ1-5, with TRBD1 identical over 7 bases. Unmatched junction bases numbered 3, after V lost 4 bases and J lost 0 bases. The CDR3 is 15 amino acids. From germline, CDR1 is LGHNA and CDR2 YSLEER. CDR3 amino acids: CASSPGQTSNQPQHF. CDR3 sequence (DNA): TGCGCCAGCAGCCCGGGACAGACTAGCAATCAGCCCCAGCATTTT.